This entry lists 17 T cell receptor beta chains sequenced from one sample in a study of blood T cell repertoires in COVID-19. Repertoires were generated with immunoSEQ multiplex PCR, while TCRdb's copy carries only in-frame clones and drops some. Of 270,000 or so clones detected, about 86% appear once; the ten largest clones hold around 2.9%. The sample taken for sequencing was peripheral blood. These TCRs come from a woman aged 60-75 years with active or convalescent COVID-19.

The genes are TRBV5-1 and TRBJ2-6, with 9 bases that match TRBD2. CDR1 and CDR2 (germline): SGHRS, YFSETQ. J was trimmed by 0 bases and V by 4 bases; bases with no gene match: 11. The CDR3 is 19 residues long. The CDR3 coding sequence is TGCGCCAGCAGCCCACGGTCGGCGGGGGGGCCCTCTGGGGCCAACGTCCTGACTTTC. Translated, it gives CASSPRSAGGPSGANVLTF.

In its sample, this clone was seen a few times. This chain links TRBV20-1 with TRBJ1-6; D is possibly TRBD1 (6 bases). The CDR3 is 14 amino acids. Germline CDR1 reads DFQATT; CDR2 reads SNEGSKA (reference sequence). Trimming stripped 3 bases from V and 8 bases from J, with 14 bases between. CDR3 amino acids: CSASPGTQDSPLHF. The CDR3 DNA sequence: TGCAGTGCTAGTCCCGGGACACAGGATTCACCCCTCCACTTT.

The chain carries TRBV6-1 and TRBJ1-3; a possible D gene is TRBD1 (6 bases). Germline V CDR1 and CDR2: MNHNS, SASEGT. The CDR3 is made up of 15 amino acids. Trimming removed 1 base at V and 3 bases at J, with 10 bases between. CDR3 sequence reads: CASSEDHRDGNTIYF. CDR3 in DNA: TGTGCCAGCAGTGAAGATCACAGGGATGGAAACACCATATATTTT.

This chain uses TRBV9 with TRBJ2-3; TRBD2 agrees at 15 bases. Germline CDR1 is SGDLS and CDR2 is YYNGEE. Trimming at V came to 4 bases and at J to 0 bases, leaving 9 bases not matched to a gene. There are 19 residues in the CDR3. CDR3 in DNA: TGTGCCAGCAGCCCGGGACTAGCGGGGGGAATCCCTAGCACAGATACGCAGTATTTT. Amino acid sequence: CASSPGLAGGIPSTDTQYF.

The chain carries TRBV29-1 and TRBJ2-1; D possibly corresponds to TRBD1 (5 bases). The length of the CDR3 is 12 residues. Germline assignment: CDR1 SQVTM and CDR2 ANQGSEA. Trimming removed 3 bases at V and 9 bases at J, with 12 bases between. The CDR3 is CSVERQGSEQFF. The CDR3 DNA sequence: TGCAGCGTTGAGAGGCAGGGAAGTGAGCAGTTCTTC.

The chain has TRBV5-4 and TRBJ1-2, with 7 bases matching TRBD1. Trimming took 4 bases from V and 1 from J; bases not matched to a gene: 10. CDR3 length: 16 amino acids. Germline V lookup: CDR1 SGHNT, CDR2 YYREEE (reference sequence). In nucleotides, the CDR3 is TGTGCCAGCAGCCTGGGTGGACAGGCAGATAACTATGGCTACACCTTC. It translates to CASSLGGQADNYGYTF.

V usage is TRBV7-3 and J usage is TRBJ2-3; unclear D gene. The CDR3 has 13 amino acids. The germline gives CDR1 SGHTA, CDR2 FQGTGA. Trimming took off 0 bases at V and 4 bases at J, with 5 bases between the two ends. CDR3 in amino acids: CASSLTGSDTQYF. CDR3 nucleotide sequence: TGTGCCAGCAGCTTAACGGGCTCAGATACGCAGTATTTT.

The chain couples TRBV10-3 to TRBJ1-3, with 8 bases identical to TRBD1. The length of the CDR3 is 17 residues. V lost 3 bases to trimming and J lost 0 bases; unmatched junction nucleotides: 7. Looked up from germline, CDR1 is ENHRY and CDR2 is SYGVKD. The CDR3 loop is CAISDHQGAASGNTIYF. The CDR3 region has the DNA TGTGCCATCAGTGACCACCAGGGGGCCGCCTCTGGAAACACCATATATTTT.

The chain uses TRBV7-8 and TRBJ2-1; weak D call: TRBD2 (5 bases). V lost 2 bases and J 0 bases, leaving 8 bases between the germline ends. From germline, CDR1 is SGHVS and CDR2 FQNEAQ. CDR3 size: 15 residues. DNA for the CDR3: TGTGCCAGCAGCTTACGCGGAGGCTCCTACAATGAGCAGTTCTTC. Its translation is CASSLRGGSYNEQFF.

This chain joins TRBV12-5 and TRBJ1-1; the D is unclear. The V gene's germline CDR1 is LGHNT and CDR2 FRNRAP. This CDR3 is 14 amino acids long. Trimming took off 7 bases at V and 1 base at J, with 13 bases between the two ends. CDR3 amino acids: CASATAVPNTEAFF. Here the CDR3 DNA reads TGTGCTAGTGCAACAGCGGTTCCGAACACTGAAGCTTTCTTT.

The genes are TRBV6-1 and TRBJ1-2; 8 nucleotides line up with TRBD1. J was trimmed by 5 bases and V by 4 bases; bases with no gene match: 9. CDR1 MNHNS and CDR2 SASEGT come from the germline V gene. The CDR3 is 15 residues long. The CDR3 DNA reads as TGTGCCAGCAGTGTAGCATACGGACAGGGATATGGCTACACCTTC. Protein product: CASSVAYGQGYGYTF.

The gene calls are TRBV9 and TRBJ2-1; 7 nucleotides align to TRBD2. V lost 3 bases, J lost 3 bases, and 9 bases stayed unmatched. CDR3 length: 16 amino acids. The germline gives CDR1 SGDLS, CDR2 YYNGEE. In DNA form, the CDR3 reads TGTGCCAGCAGCGAGAGCGGGGTCCCCCTCTACAATGAGCAGTTCTTC. Amino acid sequence: CASSESGVPLYNEQFF. The full variable domain, completed using reference TRBV9 and TRBJ2-1, is DSGVTQTPKHLITATGQRVTLRCSPRSGDLSVYWYQQSLDQGLQFLIQYYNGEERAKGNILERFSAQQFPDLHSELNLSSLELGDSALYFCASSESGVPLYNEQFFGPGTRLTVL.

The chain joins TRBV27 to TRBJ1-5; D is possibly TRBD1 (5 bases). Germline-derived CDR1 and CDR2 are MNHEY and SMNVEV (reference sequence). The CDR3 is 13 amino acids. Trimming left V 6 bases short and J 7 bases short, with 13 bases between. The CDR3 coding sequence is TGTGCCAGCAGAAGGGGATACGGGCAGCCCCAGCATTTT. Translation gives CASRRGYGQPQHF.

The V gene is TRBV9, the J gene TRBJ2-1; 8 bases are shared with TRBD1. Unmatched junction bases numbered 6, after V lost 4 bases and J lost 0 bases. Germline V gives CDR1 SGDLS, CDR2 YYNGEE. This CDR3 has 16 residues. CDR3 residues: CASSPGQGSSYNEQFF. The CDR3 DNA is TGTGCCAGCAGCCCAGGACAGGGCAGCTCCTACAATGAGCAGTTCTTC.

This chain uses TRBV6-2 or TRBV6-3 with TRBJ2-2, with 10 bases lining up with TRBD1. Trimming took 5 bases from V and 1 from J; bases not matched to a gene: 13. Germline V CDR1 and CDR2: MNHEY, SVGEGT. The length of the CDR3 is 19 residues. The CDR3 sequence: CASSNLGTGDGMNTGELFF. Here the CDR3 DNA reads TGTGCCAGCAGTAACCTCGGGACAGGGGATGGCATGAACACCGGGGAGCTGTTTTTT.

This chain connects TRBV5-1 to TRBJ2-3; tentative D call: TRBD2 (7 bases). Trimming cost V 10 bases and J 3 bases, with 12 bases left between them. The CDR3 is made up of 12 amino acids. Germline V gene data show CDR1 as SGHRS and CDR2 as YFSETQ. CDR3 sequence (DNA): TGCGCCGGGAGGGGGGATACAGATACGCAGTATTTT. Translated: CAGRGDTDTQYF.

This clone was seen only once. V gene TRBV28 combines with J gene TRBJ1-4, with D maybe TRBD1 (5 bases). V was trimmed by 5 bases and J by 11 bases, leaving 21 bases between them. This CDR3 comprises 15 residues. Germline V lookup: CDR1 MDHEN, CDR2 SYDVKM. The CDR3 is CASSQLDGGGRKLFF. CDR3 in DNA: TGTGCCAGCAGTCAGCTTGACGGGGGGGGTAGGAAACTGTTTTTT.